What follows is one TCR beta chain and its context. This entry belongs to a study of technical replicates of blood from a handful of donors. Some clones are missing from TCRdb's copy, which holds only in-frame ones; the method was immunoSEQ multiplex PCR. The sample holds roughly 67,000 clones, roughly 98% seen once. The V gene end was trimmed by 4 bases and the J gene end by 6 bases; junction bases not matched to a gene: 2. Germline V lookup: CDR1 SEHNR, CDR2 FQNEAQ (reference sequence). The CDR3 totals 15 residues. The sample comprised T cells isolated from PBMCs. The chain combines TRBV7-9 with TRBJ2-1, with 14 bases aligning to TRBD2. The TCR sequence derives from a human donor in good health. In nucleotides, the CDR3 is TGTGCCAGCAGCTCCGGACTAGCGGGAGGCAATGAGCAGTTCTTC. Translating gives CASSSGLAGGNEQFF. The full variable domain, its missing parts supplied by reference TRBV7-9 and TRBJ2-1, is DTGVSQNPRHKITKRGQNVTFRCDPISEHNRLYWYRQTLGQGPEFLTYFQNEAQLEKSRLLSDRFSAERPKGSFSTLEIQRTEQGDSAMYLCASSSGLAGGNEQFFGPGTRLTVL.